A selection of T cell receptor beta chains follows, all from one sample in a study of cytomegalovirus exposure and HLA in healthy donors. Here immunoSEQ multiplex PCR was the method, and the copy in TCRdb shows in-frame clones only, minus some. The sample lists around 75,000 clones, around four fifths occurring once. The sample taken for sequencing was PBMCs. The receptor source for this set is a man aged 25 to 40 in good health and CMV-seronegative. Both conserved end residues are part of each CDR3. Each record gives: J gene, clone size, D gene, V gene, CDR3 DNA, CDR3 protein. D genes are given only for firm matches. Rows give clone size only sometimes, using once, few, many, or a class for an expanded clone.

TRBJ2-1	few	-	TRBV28	TGTGCCAGCAGTGACTTTTTTTATGCGCAGTTCTTC	CASSDFFYAQFF
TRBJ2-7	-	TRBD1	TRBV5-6	TGTGCCAGCAGCCCAGACAGGGGATACGAGCAGTACTTC	CASSPDRGYEQYF
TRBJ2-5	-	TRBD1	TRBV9	TGTGCCAGCAGCGCGGGACAGATCCAAGAGACCCAGTACTTC	CASSAGQIQETQYF
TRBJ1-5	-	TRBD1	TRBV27	TGTGCCAGCAGGCCCTCGACAGGGGGCAATCAGCCCCAGCATTTT	CASRPSTGGNQPQHF
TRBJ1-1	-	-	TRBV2	TGTGCCAGCAACACCGACAGCAACACTGAAGCTTTCTTT	CASNTDSNTEAFF
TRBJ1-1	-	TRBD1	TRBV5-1	TGCGCCAGCAGCCCTAACAGGGGAATCACTGAAGCTTTCTTT	CASSPNRGITEAFF
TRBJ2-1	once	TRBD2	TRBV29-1	TGCAGCGTGGGACTAGCGGGAGACGGTGAGCAGTTCTTC	CSVGLAGDGEQFF
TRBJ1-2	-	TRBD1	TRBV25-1	TGTGCCAGCAGCAGGGGACAGGGGGATGGCTACACCTTC	CASSRGQGDGYTF
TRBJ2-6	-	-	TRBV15	TGTGCCACCAGCAGAGGCAGGTCTGGGGCCAACGTCCTGACTTTC	CATSRGRSGANVLTF
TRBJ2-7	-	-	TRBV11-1	TGTGCCAGCAGAAACTACTACGAGCAGTACTTC	CASRNYYEQYF
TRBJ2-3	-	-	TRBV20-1	TGCAGTGTGGGCGGCACAGATACGCAGTATTTT	CSVGGTDTQYF
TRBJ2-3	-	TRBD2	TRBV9	TGTGCCAGCAGCGCACGACATGCACTAGCGGGAGGAGATACGCAGTATTTT	CASSARHALAGGDTQYF
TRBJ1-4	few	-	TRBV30	TGTGCCTGGAGTGACGCCAGATTTAATGAAAAACTGTTTTTT	CAWSDARFNEKLFF
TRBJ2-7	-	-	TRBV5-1	TGCGCCAGCAGCCCCCAGCACAGAACACCCTACGAGCAGTACTTC	CASSPQHRTPYEQYF
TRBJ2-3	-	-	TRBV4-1	TGCGCCAGCAGCCGAAACCCGGGAGAAGAGGCAGATACGCAGTATTTT	CASSRNPGEEADTQYF
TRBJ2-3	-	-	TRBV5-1	TGCGCCAGCAGCTTTTCGCGGCCCACAGATACGCAGTATTTT	CASSFSRPTDTQYF
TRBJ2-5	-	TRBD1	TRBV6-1	TGTGCCAGGGGAGAATATGGACAGGGACGAGAGACCCAGTACTTC	CARGEYGQGRETQYF
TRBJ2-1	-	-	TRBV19	TGTGCCAGTAAGAGACAGGCTTCCGATGAGCAGTTCTTC	CASKRQASDEQFF
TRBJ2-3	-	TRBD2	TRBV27	TGTGCCAGCAGTTCCCTAGCGGGGGGGTTCACAGATACGCAGTATTTT	CASSSLAGGFTDTQYF
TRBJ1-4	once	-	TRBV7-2	TGTGCCAGCAGCTTACAGGGGATAGGCGAAAAACTGTTTTTT	CASSLQGIGEKLFF
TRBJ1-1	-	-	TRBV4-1	TGCGCCAGCAGCCAAGTGCTGATCCCAGACACTGAAGCTTTCTTT	CASSQVLIPDTEAFF
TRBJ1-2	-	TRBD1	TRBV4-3	TGCGCCAGCAGCCAAGGCCGGGACAGGGGGCTGGGTGGCTACACCTTC	CASSQGRDRGLGGYTF
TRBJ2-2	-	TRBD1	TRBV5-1	TGCGCCAGCAGCAGCACGGCAGGGGGCACCGGGGAGCTGTTTTTT	CASSSTAGGTGELFF
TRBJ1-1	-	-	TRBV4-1	TGCGCCAGCAGCCTTTACCCACAGAACACTGAAGCTTTCTTT	CASSLYPQNTEAFF
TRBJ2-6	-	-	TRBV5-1	TGCGCCAGCAGCACCACCACAGGGTTAGGGGCCAACGTCCTGACTTTC	CASSTTTGLGANVLTF
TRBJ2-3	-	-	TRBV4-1	TGCGCCAGCAGCCAAGGGGCTACGCAGTATTTT	CASSQGATQYF
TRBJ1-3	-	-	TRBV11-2	TGTGCCAGCAGCCAGGGGGGAAACACCATATATTTT	CASSQGGNTIYF
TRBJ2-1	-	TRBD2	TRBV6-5	TGTGCCAGCAGTTACGGACTAGCGGGATACAATGAGCAGTTCTTC	CASSYGLAGYNEQFF
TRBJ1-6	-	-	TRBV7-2	TGTGCCAGCAGCTTGTGGGTCAGGGAAGGTTCACCCCTCCACTTT	CASSLWVREGSPLHF
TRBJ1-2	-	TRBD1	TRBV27	TGTGCCAGCAGACCGACAGGGCTGGAGGGCTACACCTTC	CASRPTGLEGYTF
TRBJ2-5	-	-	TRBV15	TGTGCCACCAGCAGAGCGTCCGGGGGTGGGGAGACCCAGTACTTC	CATSRASGGGETQYF
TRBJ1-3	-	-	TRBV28	TGTGCCAGCACCAGACTCCAGGGGATCTCTGGAAACACCATATATTTT	CASTRLQGISGNTIYF
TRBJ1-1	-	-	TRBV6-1	TGTGCCAGCAGGGCGGACACTGAAGCTTTCTTT	CASRADTEAFF
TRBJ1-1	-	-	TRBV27	TGTGCCAGCAGCCTTAACATGAACACTGAAGCTTTCTTT	CASSLNMNTEAFF
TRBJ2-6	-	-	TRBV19	TGTGCCAGTAGTATCTTTGGCCGTACCTCTGGGGCCAACGTCCTGACTTTC	CASSIFGRTSGANVLTF
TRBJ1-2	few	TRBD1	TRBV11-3	TGTGCCAGCAGTGGGGACAGGGGTTACTATGGCTACACCTTC	CASSGDRGYYGYTF
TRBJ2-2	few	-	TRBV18	TGTGCCAGCTCACCACCCCTCAGGGGATACACCGGGGAGCTGTTTTTT	CASSPPLRGYTGELFF
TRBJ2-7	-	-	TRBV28	TGTGCCAGCAGCTACGACACCCGCCCCTACGAGCAGTACTTC	CASSYDTRPYEQYF
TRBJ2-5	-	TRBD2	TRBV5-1	TGCGCCAGCACCCCAGGCGGGAGCATAGGTGCGGAGACCCAGTACTTC	CASTPGGSIGAETQYF
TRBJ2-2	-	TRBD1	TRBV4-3	TGCGCCAGCAGCCAAGAAACGGACAGGGTGTCCGGGGAGCTGTTTTTT	CASSQETDRVSGELFF
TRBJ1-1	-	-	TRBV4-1	TGCGCCAGCTCCCGGGGGGACGGTGAAGCTTTCTTT	CASSRGDGEAFF
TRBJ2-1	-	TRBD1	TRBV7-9	TGTGCCAGCAGCTCCACTGGGTATCCAGGGGGCCTTTACAATGAGCAGTTCTTC	CASSSTGYPGGLYNEQFF
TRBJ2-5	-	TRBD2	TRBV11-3	TGTGCCAGCAGCTCCCTACTAGCGGGAGGATATATACACCAAGAGACCCAGTACTTC	CASSSLLAGGYIHQETQYF
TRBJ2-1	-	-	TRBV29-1	TGCAGCGCCCAAACGAGGGCAAACTTCGGAGGAGTCGGCGTCAATGAGCAGTTCTTC	CSAQTRANFGGVGVNEQFF
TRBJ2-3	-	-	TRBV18	TGTGCCAGCTCCCAGGGTACCCGTAGCACAGATACGCAGTATTTT	CASSQGTRSTDTQYF